The clone carrying this TCR beta chain has only one observation. Its antigen is undetermined. The data were taken from a study of CD4 T cells in relation to SARS-CoV-2 and coronaviruses. Per germline, CDR1 SQVTM and CDR2 ANQGSEA. Trimming took off 7 bases at V and 5 bases at J, with 17 bases between the two ends. The CDR3 covers 13 residues. Only in-frame clones appear in the TCRdb table, and some are missing; sequencing was by immunoSEQ multiplex PCR. The top ten hold approximately 28% of the sample, which has 18,000 or so clones, about three quarters seen once. Before the COVID-19 pandemic, during about 2010-2018, CD4+ T cells were taken from unexposed donors. After nine to ten days of culture, CD4+ T cells were isolated.

The sample comprised CD4+ T cells from PBMCs, cultured in vitro. This receptor was taken from a human donor in good health. V is TRBV29-1 and J is TRBJ1-2, with D unclear. DNA for the CDR3: TGCAGCGCCGCCAAAGGGCAAGGTTATGGCTACACCTTC. This sequence encodes CSAAKGQGYGYTF.